Detailed here is one TCR beta chain. The CDR3 runs 17 residues. Trimming removed 0 bases from V and 5 bases from J; junction bases left unmatched: 10. The germline gives CDR1 SGDLS, CDR2 YYNGEE. This entry belongs to a study of blood T cell repertoires in COVID-19. Clones were read by immunoSEQ multiplex PCR, and TCRdb kept only the in-frame ones, dropping some. This repertoire shows about 120,000 clones, around 89% found once; its top ten account for over 15%. This clonotype was sampled from a human donor with acute or convalescent COVID-19. The donor label of this sample is uncertain. Sequencing was performed on peripheral blood. J is TRBJ2-3 and V is TRBV9; 9 nucleotides align to TRBD2. CDR3 nucleotide sequence: TGTGCCAGCAGCGTAGGCGGGGGGGCCGTGGGGATAGATACGCAGTATTTT. It is translated as CASSVGGGAVGIDTQYF. The entire variable domain, with the rest obtained from reference TRBV9 and TRBJ2-3, is as follows: DSGVTQTPKHLITATGQRVTLRCSPRSGDLSVYWYQQSLDQGLQFLIQYYNGEERAKGNILERFSAQQFPDLHSELNLSSLELGDSALYFCASSVGGGAVGIDTQYFGPGTRLTVL.